This section outlines one T cell receptor beta chain sequence together with its context. Its antigen is not identified. The V gene end was trimmed by 1 base and the J gene end by 0 bases; junction bases not matched to a gene: 7. Germline lookup yields CDR1 LGHDT and CDR2 YNNKEL (reference sequence). CDR3 length: 18 residues. The data derive from a study of T cell responses to AZD1222 COVID-19 vaccine. Study-wide results and caveats: Baseline antibody screening turned up just six seropositive AZD1222 recipients. Spike as a whole was targeted by vaccine-associated CD4 TCRs, dominant at 160-218 and 743-854. The repertoires were collected only after the peak T cell response.

Sequencing was performed with immunoSEQ multiplex PCR; in TCRdb, only in-frame clones are kept and a portion is missing. The sample has fewer than 250,000 clones, around 93% seen once. This chain links TRBV3-1 (or the pseudogene TRBV3-2) with TRBJ1-3; 9 nucleotides align to TRBD1. Sequencing used peripheral blood, obtained on day 0 of MenACWY control vaccination. The TCR sequence derives from an adult in good health. CDR3 nucleotides: TGTGCCAGCAGCCAAGTGCCGGGACAGGGAAGCTCTGGAAACACCATATATTTT. Translating gives CASSQVPGQGSSGNTIYF.